The rows below give T cell receptor beta chains drawn from one sample of a study of cytomegalovirus exposure and HLA in healthy donors. Some clones are missing from TCRdb's copy, which holds only in-frame ones; the method was immunoSEQ multiplex PCR. The data contain 120,000 to 150,000 clones, around 79% of them singletons. Sequencing was performed on PBMCs. These receptors all come from a man between 35 and 55 years old in good health and CMV-seropositive. CDR3s include the opening cysteine and the closing phenylalanine or tryptophan. A D gene is named only where the DNA matches it firmly. The size of a clone is reported for some rows only, either as once, few or many, or as a class for expanded clones.

j_call: TRBJ2-7; clone_size: NA; v_call: TRBV6-1; d_call: NA; cdr3_nt: TGTGCCAGCAGTGCTCAGCCCGGAGGTTTCTACGAGCAGTACTTC; cdr3_aa: CASSAQPGGFYEQYF
j_call: TRBJ2-2; clone_size: NA; v_call: TRBV18; d_call: NA; cdr3_nt: TGTGCCAGCTCACCTGTATTCACCGGGGAGCTGTTTTTT; cdr3_aa: CASSPVFTGELFF
j_call: TRBJ2-7; clone_size: NA; v_call: TRBV18; d_call: NA; cdr3_nt: TGTGCCAGCTCACCAGGGAGCTCCTACGAGCAGTACTTC; cdr3_aa: CASSPGSSYEQYF
j_call: TRBJ2-5; clone_size: once; v_call: TRBV4-1; d_call: TRBD1; cdr3_nt: TGCGCCAGCAGCCAATGGGACAGCGAGACCCAGTACTTC; cdr3_aa: CASSQWDSETQYF
j_call: TRBJ2-3; clone_size: NA; v_call: TRBV5-4; d_call: NA; cdr3_nt: TGTGCCAGCAGCTTTATATCTAGTCCGGGGGATACGCAGTATTTT; cdr3_aa: CASSFISSPGDTQYF
j_call: TRBJ2-2; clone_size: NA; v_call: TRBV4-2; d_call: TRBD1; cdr3_nt: TGTGCCAGCAGCCAAGGGGACAGGGAAGGCACCGGGGAGCTGTTTTTT; cdr3_aa: CASSQGDREGTGELFF
j_call: TRBJ1-2; clone_size: NA; v_call: TRBV5-4; d_call: NA; cdr3_nt: TGTGCCAGCAGCTTGGGGGGGGATATTGGCTACACCTTC; cdr3_aa: CASSLGGDIGYTF
j_call: TRBJ1-2; clone_size: NA; v_call: TRBV18; d_call: NA; cdr3_nt: TGTGCCAGCTATTCCTTGAGGGAACCCAACTACACCTTC; cdr3_aa: CASYSLREPNYTF
j_call: TRBJ2-4; clone_size: NA; v_call: TRBV2; d_call: NA; cdr3_nt: TGTGCCAGCAGAAAAGGGACATTAGCCAAAAACATTCAGTACTTC; cdr3_aa: CASRKGTLAKNIQYF
j_call: TRBJ1-6; clone_size: NA; v_call: TRBV6-6; d_call: NA; cdr3_nt: TGTGCCAGCAGTTATTGGGCCGTAGTGAGTAATTCACCCCTCCACTTT; cdr3_aa: CASSYWAVVSNSPLHF
j_call: TRBJ1-1; clone_size: NA; v_call: TRBV6-1; d_call: TRBD1; cdr3_nt: TGTGCCAGCAGTAAAGACAGGGGGCAAGCTTTCTTT; cdr3_aa: CASSKDRGQAFF
j_call: TRBJ1-2; clone_size: NA; v_call: TRBV7-8; d_call: NA; cdr3_nt: TGTGCCAGCAGTTTTGCCAGGGGCTATGGCTACACCTTC; cdr3_aa: CASSFARGYGYTF
j_call: TRBJ2-2; clone_size: NA; v_call: TRBV27; d_call: NA; cdr3_nt: TGTGCCAGCAGCGGGAGAGCGAACACCGGGGAGCTGTTTTTT; cdr3_aa: CASSGRANTGELFF
j_call: TRBJ1-5; clone_size: NA; v_call: TRBV7-9; d_call: NA; cdr3_nt: TGTGCCAGCAGTGTAAATAGCGAGGCCCAGCATTTT; cdr3_aa: CASSVNSEAQHF
j_call: TRBJ2-7; clone_size: few; v_call: TRBV5-8; d_call: NA; cdr3_nt: TGTGCCAGCAGCCCCCTAGTCTACGAGCAGTACTTC; cdr3_aa: CASSPLVYEQYF
j_call: TRBJ2-2; clone_size: few; v_call: TRBV27; d_call: TRBD1; cdr3_nt: TGTGCCAGCAGTTTAGACTCGGACAGGGCAAACGGGGAGCTGTTTTTT; cdr3_aa: CASSLDSDRANGELFF
j_call: TRBJ1-1; clone_size: NA; v_call: TRBV19; d_call: NA; cdr3_nt: TGTGCCAGTAGTATTCCGGGTCGACCACGAGGCACTGAAGCTTTCTTT; cdr3_aa: CASSIPGRPRGTEAFF
j_call: TRBJ2-6; clone_size: NA; v_call: TRBV18; d_call: NA; cdr3_nt: TGTGCCAGCTCAAATAGGGGTTCTGGGGCCAACGTCCTGACTTTC; cdr3_aa: CASSNRGSGANVLTF
j_call: TRBJ2-5; clone_size: once; v_call: TRBV7-7; d_call: TRBD2; cdr3_nt: TGTGCCAGCAGCCGTCCTAGCGGGCCCCCTTCCCTCCAAGAGACCCAGTACTTC; cdr3_aa: CASSRPSGPPSLQETQYF
j_call: TRBJ2-4; clone_size: NA; v_call: TRBV27; d_call: TRBD2; cdr3_nt: TGTGCCAGCAGTGGGGGGGGTCGTGGTTCCAACATTCAGTACTTC; cdr3_aa: CASSGGGRGSNIQYF
j_call: TRBJ2-1; clone_size: NA; v_call: TRBV28; d_call: NA; cdr3_nt: TGTGCCAGCAGTTTAAGCTACGTTTTTGAGCAGTTCTTC; cdr3_aa: CASSLSYVFEQFF
j_call: TRBJ2-5; clone_size: NA; v_call: TRBV13; d_call: TRBD1; cdr3_nt: TGTGCCAGCAGCTTGGACAGGGGTTCAGAGACCCAGTACTTC; cdr3_aa: CASSLDRGSETQYF
j_call: TRBJ2-7; clone_size: NA; v_call: TRBV4-2; d_call: TRBD1; cdr3_nt: TGTGCCAGCAGCCAAGACCACAGGGGTGGGTACGAGCAGTACTTC; cdr3_aa: CASSQDHRGGYEQYF
j_call: TRBJ2-7; clone_size: few; v_call: TRBV27; d_call: TRBD1; cdr3_nt: TGTGCCAGCAGACCTCCGACAGGGGTCTACGAGCAGTACTTC; cdr3_aa: CASRPPTGVYEQYF
j_call: TRBJ2-1; clone_size: NA; v_call: TRBV9; d_call: TRBD1; cdr3_nt: TGTGCCAGCAGCGACCGGGACAGGGTCCATGAGCAGTTCTTC; cdr3_aa: CASSDRDRVHEQFF
j_call: TRBJ2-3; clone_size: NA; v_call: TRBV30; d_call: TRBD2; cdr3_nt: TGTGCCTGGACCTGGACTAGTTCAGATACGCAGTATTTT; cdr3_aa: CAWTWTSSDTQYF
j_call: TRBJ1-1; clone_size: once; v_call: TRBV12-5; d_call: NA; cdr3_nt: TGTGCTAGTGGTTTGGACTTGAACACTGAAGCTTTCTTT; cdr3_aa: CASGLDLNTEAFF
j_call: TRBJ2-5; clone_size: NA; v_call: TRBV14; d_call: TRBD1; cdr3_nt: TGTGCCAGCAGCCAAGATAGGGGGCTAAAGACCCAGTACTTC; cdr3_aa: CASSQDRGLKTQYF
j_call: TRBJ2-7; clone_size: NA; v_call: TRBV29-1; d_call: TRBD2; cdr3_nt: TGCAGCGTTGGGACTAGCGACTCCTACGAGCAGTACTTC; cdr3_aa: CSVGTSDSYEQYF
j_call: TRBJ1-2; clone_size: NA; v_call: TRBV27; d_call: NA; cdr3_nt: TGTGCCAGCAGCTGGTCGGGATATGGCTACACCTTC; cdr3_aa: CASSWSGYGYTF
j_call: TRBJ2-5; clone_size: NA; v_call: TRBV5-1; d_call: NA; cdr3_nt: TGCGCCAGCAGCTTGGGTTCTGGACAGATCCAAGAGACCCAGTACTTC; cdr3_aa: CASSLGSGQIQETQYF
j_call: TRBJ2-2; clone_size: NA; v_call: TRBV28; d_call: NA; cdr3_nt: TGTGCCAGCAGTTTTCATTTCGGGGAGCTGTTTTTT; cdr3_aa: CASSFHFGELFF
j_call: TRBJ2-2; clone_size: NA; v_call: TRBV12-5; d_call: NA; cdr3_nt: TGTGCTAGTGGTTTGGTAGTCGGGGGGAACACCGGGGAGCTGTTTTTT; cdr3_aa: CASGLVVGGNTGELFF
j_call: TRBJ1-5; clone_size: NA; v_call: TRBV7-2; d_call: NA; cdr3_nt: TGTGCCAGCAGCTTACTACCCTTGGGGGGTAGCAATCAGCCCCAGCATTTT; cdr3_aa: CASSLLPLGGSNQPQHF
j_call: TRBJ2-4; clone_size: NA; v_call: TRBV25-1; d_call: TRBD1; cdr3_nt: TGTGCCAGCAGTGAATTTGCAGGGGGAAACATTCAGTACTTC; cdr3_aa: CASSEFAGGNIQYF
j_call: TRBJ2-1; clone_size: few; v_call: TRBV13; d_call: TRBD2; cdr3_nt: TGTGCCAGCAGCCAGGGACTAGCGTCTTACAATGAGCAGTTCTTC; cdr3_aa: CASSQGLASYNEQFF
j_call: TRBJ2-2; clone_size: NA; v_call: TRBV19; d_call: TRBD1; cdr3_nt: TGTGCCAGTAGTGTACAGGGGGCTGACACCGGGGAGCTGTTTTTT; cdr3_aa: CASSVQGADTGELFF
j_call: TRBJ1-2; clone_size: NA; v_call: TRBV2; d_call: NA; cdr3_nt: TGTGCCAGCAGCGTTACCGGGGTTAACTATGGCTACACCTTC; cdr3_aa: CASSVTGVNYGYTF
j_call: TRBJ2-7; clone_size: once; v_call: TRBV16; d_call: NA; cdr3_nt: TGTGCCAGCAGCCAATGGGGCGCCTACGAGCAGTACTTC; cdr3_aa: CASSQWGAYEQYF
j_call: TRBJ1-1; clone_size: NA; v_call: TRBV5-4; d_call: TRBD1; cdr3_nt: TGTGCCAGCAGCCTAGGACAGGGGGCGCGGGACACTGAAGCTTTCTTT; cdr3_aa: CASSLGQGARDTEAFF
j_call: TRBJ2-7; clone_size: NA; v_call: TRBV4-1; d_call: TRBD2; cdr3_nt: TGCGCCAGCAGCCCGGGACTAGCGGCGTCCTACGAGCAGTACTTC; cdr3_aa: CASSPGLAASYEQYF